The sequence of this T cell receptor beta chain was determined in a study of cytomegalovirus exposure and HLA in healthy donors. Study conclusions and caveats: In vitro, three CMV-associated chains proved specific for CMV antigens. Reportedly, a later analysis found an Asian-associated ancestry cluster had fewer N-insertions than the roughly 700-donor mean. According to a later analysis, most TCR beta chains associated with CMV appeared HLA-restricted.

The donors were healthy bone marrow donors. In the case of this clone: No antigen is known for it.

With 60 Vbeta and 13 Jbeta primers, the PCR was carried out. The table came from immunoSEQ multiplex PCR; TCRdb's copy has only in-frame clones and leaves some out. The sample holds 150,000 to 200,000 clones, roughly 9.4% seen once. This TCR was sampled from a woman in her twenties or thirties in good health and CMV-seropositive. The sample was PBMCs.

The CDR3 sequence is CASSSPGWNTEAFF. CDR3 in DNA: TGCGCCAGCAGCTCCCCAGGGTGGAACACTGAAGCTTTCTTT. The J gene is TRBJ1-1, the V gene TRBV5-1; D possibly corresponds to TRBD1 (5 bases). V was cut by 3 bases and J by 1 base, with 10 bases left in between. The CDR3 length is 14 residues. The germline gives CDR1 SGHRS, CDR2 YFSETQ.